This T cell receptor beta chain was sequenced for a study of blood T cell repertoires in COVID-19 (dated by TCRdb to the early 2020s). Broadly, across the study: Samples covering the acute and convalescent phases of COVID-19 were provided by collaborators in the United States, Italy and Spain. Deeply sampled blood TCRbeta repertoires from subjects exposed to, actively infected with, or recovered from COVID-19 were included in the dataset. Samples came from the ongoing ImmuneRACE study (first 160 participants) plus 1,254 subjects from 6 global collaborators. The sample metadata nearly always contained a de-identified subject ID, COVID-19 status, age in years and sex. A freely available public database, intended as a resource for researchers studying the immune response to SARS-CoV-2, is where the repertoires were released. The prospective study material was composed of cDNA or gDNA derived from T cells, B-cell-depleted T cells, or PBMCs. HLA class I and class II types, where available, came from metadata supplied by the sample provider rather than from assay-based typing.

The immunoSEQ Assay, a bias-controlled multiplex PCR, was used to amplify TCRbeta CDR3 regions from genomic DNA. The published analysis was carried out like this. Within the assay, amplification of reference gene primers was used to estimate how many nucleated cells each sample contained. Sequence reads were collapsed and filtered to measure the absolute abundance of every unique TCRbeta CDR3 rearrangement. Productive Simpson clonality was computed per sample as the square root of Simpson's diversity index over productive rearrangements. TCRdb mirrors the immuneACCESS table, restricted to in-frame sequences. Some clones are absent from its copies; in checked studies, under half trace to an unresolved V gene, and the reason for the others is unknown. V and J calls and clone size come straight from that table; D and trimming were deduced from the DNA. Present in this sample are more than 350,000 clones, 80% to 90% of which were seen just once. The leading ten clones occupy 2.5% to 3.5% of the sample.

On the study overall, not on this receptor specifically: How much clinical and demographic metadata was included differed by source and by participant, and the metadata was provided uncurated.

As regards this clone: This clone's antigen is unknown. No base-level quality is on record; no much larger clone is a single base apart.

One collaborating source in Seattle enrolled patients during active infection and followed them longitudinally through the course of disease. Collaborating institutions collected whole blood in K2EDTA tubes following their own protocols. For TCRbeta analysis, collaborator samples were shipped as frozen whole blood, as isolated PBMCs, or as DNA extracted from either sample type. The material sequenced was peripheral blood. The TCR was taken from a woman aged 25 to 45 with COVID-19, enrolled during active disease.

The CDR3 protein is CASSPTRDFRDTQYF. The DNA reads as follows: TGTGCCAGCAGTCCTACCCGGGACTTCAGAGATACGCAGTATTTT. The chain is assembled from TRBV28 and TRBJ2-3; TRBD2 is perhaps the D gene, given 6 matching bases. The V end loses 5 bases and the J end loses 5 bases, and a stretch of 17 bases separates them. The cysteine opens and the phenylalanine closes a CDR3 of 15 amino acids. Of all the DNA, just the CDR3 is kept, 45 bases in frame from base 1. The germline V gene encodes CDR1 MDHEN and CDR2 SYDVKM.